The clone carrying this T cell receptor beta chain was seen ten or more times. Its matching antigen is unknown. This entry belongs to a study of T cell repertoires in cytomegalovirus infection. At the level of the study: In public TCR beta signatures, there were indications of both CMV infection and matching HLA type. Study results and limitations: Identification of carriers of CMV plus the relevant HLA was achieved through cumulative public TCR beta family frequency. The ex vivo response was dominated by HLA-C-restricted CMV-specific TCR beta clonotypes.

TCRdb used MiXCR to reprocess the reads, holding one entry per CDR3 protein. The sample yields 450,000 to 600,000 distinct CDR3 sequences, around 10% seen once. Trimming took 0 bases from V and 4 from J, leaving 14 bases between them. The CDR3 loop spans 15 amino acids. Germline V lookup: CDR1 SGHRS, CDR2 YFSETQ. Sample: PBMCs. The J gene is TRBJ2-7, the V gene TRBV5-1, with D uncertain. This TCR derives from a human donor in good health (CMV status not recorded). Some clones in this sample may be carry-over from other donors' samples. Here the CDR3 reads CASSLAKAGPYEQYF. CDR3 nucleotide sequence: TGCGCCAGCAGCTTGGCCAAGGCAGGCCCATACGAGCAGTACTTC. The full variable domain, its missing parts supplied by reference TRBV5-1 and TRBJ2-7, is KAGVTQTPRYLIKTRGQQVTLSCSPISGHRSVSWYQQTPGQGLQFLFEYFSETQRNKGNFPGRFSGRQFSNSRSEMNVSTLELGDSALYLCASSLAKAGPYEQYFGPGTRLTVT.